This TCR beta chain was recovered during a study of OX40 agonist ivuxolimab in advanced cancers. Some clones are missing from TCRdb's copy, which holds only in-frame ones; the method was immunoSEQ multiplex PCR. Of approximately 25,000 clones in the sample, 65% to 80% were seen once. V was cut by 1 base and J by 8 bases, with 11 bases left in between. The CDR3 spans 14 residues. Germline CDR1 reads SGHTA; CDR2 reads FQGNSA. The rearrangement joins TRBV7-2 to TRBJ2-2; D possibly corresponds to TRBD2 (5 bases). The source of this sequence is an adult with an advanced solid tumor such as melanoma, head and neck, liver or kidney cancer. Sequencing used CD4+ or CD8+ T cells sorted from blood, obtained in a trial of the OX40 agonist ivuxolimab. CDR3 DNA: TGTGCCAGCAGCTTAGGGACTGTTGTGGGGGAGCTGTTTTTT. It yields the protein CASSLGTVVGELFF.